The T cell receptor (beta chain) under discussion was sequenced for a study of T-cell memory formation after mild COVID-19. Notes on the study in general: Chiefly within CM and EM were the contracting CD4+ clones; CD8+ ones were within EMRA. Clones contracting day 15 to 85 were balanced CD4/CD8; later expanders leaned CD4+.

This CDR3 contains 15 residues. Germline CDR1 is SGDLS and CDR2 is YYNGEE. Between the trimmed V and J ends, which lost 4 bases and 1 base, there was a span of 14 bases. Each CDR3 protein is one row after TCRdb ran MiXCR on the 5' RACE reads. The sample contains about 49,000 distinct CDR3 sequences, around 7.3% of which appear only once. Concerning this clonotype itself: What it binds is unknown.

The clonotype originates from a man younger than 35 who had mild COVID-19 (a few samples of this study predate the infection). Cell type and time point are not known. This rearrangement joins TRBV9 to TRBJ1-2; D perhaps matches TRBD1 (6 bases). The sequenced sample consisted of PBMCs or a T cell subset sorted from them (not recorded which). CDR3 residues: CASSQGTCGNYGYTF. The CDR3 DNA sequence: TGTGCCAGCAGCCAAGGGACATGTGGTAACTATGGCTACACCTTC.